The entry below gives a single T cell receptor (beta chain) sequence along with its context. The antigen remains unidentified. The sample comes from a study of T cell responses to AZD1222 COVID-19 vaccine. Turning to the study itself: Pooled in the analysis were second doses at about 4 or about 12 weeks.

Study findings and constraints: In a largely white British group with more females than males, clonal diversity was possibly underestimated. Receipt of two AZD1222 doses was followed by a rise in Spike-specific TCR breadth and depth. Reportedly, close to half of spike-specific TCRs are directed against unmutated variant regions.

Method: immunoSEQ multiplex PCR; TCRdb's copy keeps in-frame clones and lacks some. The table lists 90,000 to 110,000 clones, around 90% of them singletons. The germline CDR1 and CDR2 sequences are SGHNT and YENEEA. The V end was cut by 1 base, the J end by 2 bases, with 8 bases between. This CDR3 is built from 14 residues. The receptor comes from an adult in good health. The starting material was peripheral blood, obtained on day 0 of AZD1222 vaccination. The chain uses TRBV11-3 and TRBJ2-5, with D perhaps matching TRBD1 or TRBD2 (5 bases each). For the CDR3, the DNA is TGTGCCAGCAGCTTAGGTGGGGGTCAAGAGACCCAGTACTTC. Translation gives CASSLGGGQETQYF.